The 2 T cell receptor beta chains reported below all come from one sample, sequenced in a study of blood T cell repertoires in COVID-19. Produced via immunoSEQ multiplex PCR; TCRdb's table is partial and in-frame only. The sample carries over 130,000 clones, 80% to 90% recorded once. The specimen was peripheral blood. The receptors were sampled from a man between 65 and 85 years old with acute or convalescent COVID-19.

The chain joins TRBV6-6 to TRBJ1-5, with 9 bases identical to TRBD1. Germline CDR1 reads MNHNY; CDR2 reads SVGAGI (reference sequence). This CDR3 is 14 amino acids long. Trimming at V came to 2 bases and at J to 7 bases, leaving 3 bases not matched to a gene. CDR3 region: CASSYGTGNQPQHF. CDR3 DNA: TGTGCCAGCAGTTACGGGACAGGGAACCAGCCCCAGCATTTT.

The gene calls are TRBV7-3 and TRBJ1-1, with D possibly TRBD1 on 5 matching bases. The CDR3 is made up of 13 amino acids. Germline V gene lookup returns CDR1 SGHTA and CDR2 FQGTGA. V was cut by 2 bases and J by 1 base, with 5 bases left in between. The CDR3 region has the DNA TGTGCCAGCAGCTTAGGGGCGAACACTGAAGCTTTCTTT. This gives the protein CASSLGANTEAFF.